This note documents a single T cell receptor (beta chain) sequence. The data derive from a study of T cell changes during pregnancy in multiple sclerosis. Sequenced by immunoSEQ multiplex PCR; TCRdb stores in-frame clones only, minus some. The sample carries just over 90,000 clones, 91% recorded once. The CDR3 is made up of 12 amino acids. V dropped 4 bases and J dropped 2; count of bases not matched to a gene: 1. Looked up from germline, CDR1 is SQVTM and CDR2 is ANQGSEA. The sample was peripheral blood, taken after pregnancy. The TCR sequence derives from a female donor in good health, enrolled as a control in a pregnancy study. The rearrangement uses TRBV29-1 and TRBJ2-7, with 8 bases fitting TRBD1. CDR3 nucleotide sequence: TGCAGCGTTGGGGGACAGGCCTACGAGCAGTACTTC. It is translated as CSVGGQAYEQYF.